Listed here is a single T cell receptor beta chain. What it binds is not known. This sample stems from a study of CD8 T cells in Susac syndrome. Sequencing targeted TCR beta in blood CD8+ and CD4+ T cells. Negative isolation was applied to CD8+ and CD4+ T cells, and FACS enrichment was applied to TEMRA cells. Study results and caveats: The study's TCR sequencing and HLA analysis drew on a certain number of individuals. That number was acknowledged as relatively small.

The CDR3 covers 16 residues. CDR1 and CDR2 (germline): LGHDT, YNNKEL (reference sequence). V was shortened by 0 bases and J by 5 bases, with 16 bases between the two germline ends. Reverse transcription of roughly 0.5 to 1 ug RNA was carried out with random hexamers. MiXCR, applied by TCRdb to the immunoSEQ multiplex PCR reads, yields one record per CDR3 protein. The sample has about 120,000 distinct CDR3 sequences, 92% seen once. Sequencing used CD8+ T cells from PBMCs. The chain employs TRBV3-1 and TRBJ1-2; D might be TRBD1 (6 bases). The TCR originated in a human donor in good health. The CDR3 loop reads CASSQDSLQGRYGYTF. The DNA for the CDR3 is TGTGCCAGCAGCCAAGATTCGTTACAGGGACGGTATGGCTACACCTTC.